The T cell receptor (beta chain) under discussion was sequenced for a study of chemoradiotherapy in HPV16-positive cancers. Samples were taken several times over chemoradiotherapy. This CDR3 has 15 residues. Per germline, CDR1 SGHVS and CDR2 FQNEAQ. The V end was cut by 5 bases, the J end by 3 bases, with 16 bases between. General study findings and limits: Functional assays defining HPV-specific T cells used only a couple of HPV16-positive patients. Candidate HPV-specific clones and E7-related TCR motifs grew in tumor during treatment.

About this clone itself: Its antigen is undetermined.

Sequencing was performed with immunoSEQ multiplex PCR; in TCRdb, only in-frame clones are kept and a portion is missing. The sample carries about 24,000 clones, about 90% recorded once. The rearrangement uses TRBV7-8 and TRBJ1-1; D is perhaps TRBD1 (6 bases). The sequence derives from a human donor with HPV-associated anogenital cancer. The specimen comprised blood, sampled from a patient who underwent chemoradiotherapy. The CDR3 DNA is TGTGCCAGCAGCCCTGGACAGTTCATTGACACTGAAGCTTTCTTT. Protein product: CASSPGQFIDTEAFF.